This T cell receptor (beta chain) was captured by sequencing in a study of T cell responses to AZD1222 COVID-19 vaccine. Study-level information: Analysis merged second doses at about 4 or about 12 weeks.

Concerning this clone itself: Its specificity is unknown.

Produced via immunoSEQ multiplex PCR; TCRdb's table is partial and in-frame only. This sample has 120,000 or so clones, with around 90% found just once. Trimming removed 3 bases at V and 7 bases at J, with 7 bases between. The CDR3 contains 13 residues. CDR1 is SGHTA, CDR2 FQGNSA, per germline. Study-level results: Repertoire sampling was restricted to post-peak T cell response timepoints.

The chain joins TRBV7-2 to TRBJ1-6, with unresolved D. This TCR was recovered from an adult in good health. The sample consisted of peripheral blood, taken on day 0 of AZD1222 vaccination. This chain's CDR3 is CASSFLGNSPLHF. The DNA of the CDR3 is TGTGCCAGCAGCTTTCTGGGGAATTCACCCCTCCACTTT.